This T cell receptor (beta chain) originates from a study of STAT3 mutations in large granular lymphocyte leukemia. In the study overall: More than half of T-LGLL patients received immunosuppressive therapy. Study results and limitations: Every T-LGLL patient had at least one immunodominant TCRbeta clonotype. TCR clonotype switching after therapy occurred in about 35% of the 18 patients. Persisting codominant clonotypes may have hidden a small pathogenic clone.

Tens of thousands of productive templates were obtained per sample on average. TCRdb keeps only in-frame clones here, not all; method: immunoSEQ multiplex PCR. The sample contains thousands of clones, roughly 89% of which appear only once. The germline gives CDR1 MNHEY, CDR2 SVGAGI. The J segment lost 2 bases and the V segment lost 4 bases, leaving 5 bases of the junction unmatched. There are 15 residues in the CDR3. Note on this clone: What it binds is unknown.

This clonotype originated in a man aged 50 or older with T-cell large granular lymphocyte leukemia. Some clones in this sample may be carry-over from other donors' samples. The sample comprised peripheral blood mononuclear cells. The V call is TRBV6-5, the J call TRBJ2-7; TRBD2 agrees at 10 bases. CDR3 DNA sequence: TGTGCCAGCAGTTCGACTAGCGGGCGTCCCTACGAGCAGTACTTC. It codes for CASSSTSGRPYEQYF.